This T cell receptor beta chain comes out of a study of blood T cell repertoires in COVID-19. Profiling relied on immunoSEQ multiplex PCR, and the TCRdb table lists in-frame clones only, not all of them. Among 350,000 to 400,000 clones listed, nearly 90% were seen once. The sequenced material came from PBMCs or T cells enriched from blood (not recorded which). The clonotype was recovered from a woman younger than 45 who had recovered from COVID-19.

The DNA for the CDR3 is TGTGCCAGCAGACTACGGGCAGGGGGTTTTTACGAGCAGTACTTC. Translated: CASRLRAGGFYEQYF. This chain uses TRBV27 with TRBJ2-7, with TRBD1 matching over 7 bases. Trimming took 6 bases from V and 4 from J; bases not matched to a gene: 12. Germline V CDR1 and CDR2: MNHEY, SMNVEV (reference sequence). The CDR3 covers 15 residues.